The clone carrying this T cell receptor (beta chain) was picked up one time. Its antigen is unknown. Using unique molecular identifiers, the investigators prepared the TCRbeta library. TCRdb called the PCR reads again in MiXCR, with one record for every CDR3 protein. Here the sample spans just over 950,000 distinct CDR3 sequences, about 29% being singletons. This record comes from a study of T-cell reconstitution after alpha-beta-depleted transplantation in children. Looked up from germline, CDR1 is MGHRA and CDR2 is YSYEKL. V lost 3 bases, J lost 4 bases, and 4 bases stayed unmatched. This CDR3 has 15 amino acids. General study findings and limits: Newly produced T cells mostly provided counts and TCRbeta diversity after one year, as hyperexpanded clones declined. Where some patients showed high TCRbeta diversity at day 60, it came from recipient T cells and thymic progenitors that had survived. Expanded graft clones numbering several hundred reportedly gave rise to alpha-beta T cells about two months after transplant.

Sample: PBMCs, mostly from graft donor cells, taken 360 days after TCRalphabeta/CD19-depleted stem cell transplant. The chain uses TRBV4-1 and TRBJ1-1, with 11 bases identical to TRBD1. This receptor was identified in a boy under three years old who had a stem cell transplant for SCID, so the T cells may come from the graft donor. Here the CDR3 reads CASSQRTGGVTEAFF. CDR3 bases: TGCGCCAGCAGCCAGCGGACAGGGGGCGTCACTGAAGCTTTCTTT.